This T cell receptor beta chain was retrieved from a study of CD8 T cells in ankylosing spondylitis. TCRdb reprocessed the 5' RACE reads with MiXCR, giving one entry per CDR3 protein. The sample contains around 120,000 distinct CDR3 sequences, approximately 15% of which appear only once. This clonotype was seen ten or more times. The receptor was derived from a female donor with ankylosing spondylitis or in good health (not recorded which). The sample taken for sequencing was blood, either unsorted or a sorted T cell fraction (not recorded which).

Written as DNA, the CDR3 is TGCGCCAGCAGCCAAGGGAGGCAAGCGGGAGTCGGCAAAAACATTCAGTACTTC. This encodes CASSQGRQAGVGKNIQYF. V usage is TRBV4-1 and J usage is TRBJ2-4; 8 bases align to TRBD2. The CDR3 contains 18 residues. Germline CDR1 reads MGHRA; CDR2 reads YSYEKL. The V gene end was trimmed by 1 base and the J gene end by 3 bases; junction bases not matched to a gene: 11.